This is a list of T cell receptor beta chains from one sample in a study of control samples from healthy donors and cancer patients. Assay: immunoSEQ multiplex PCR; the TCRdb copy retains only in-frame clones and omits some. The table lists roughly 120,000 clones, about 95% of them singletons, with 3.5% to 4% in the top ten. Sequencing was performed on blood. The receptors come from a man between 25 and 39 years old in good health. CDR3s include the opening cysteine and the closing phenylalanine or tryptophan. The D gene is left open where the match is weak. Expanded clones get a size class; other rows say once, few or many, or leave the size out.

V gene	clone size	D gene	J gene	CDR3 protein	CDR3 DNA
TRBV6-2/TRBV6-3	.	TRBD2	TRBJ2-2	CASSPLEIAGNTGELFF	TGTGCCAGCAGTCCCCTTGAGATAGCGGGTAACACCGGGGAGCTGTTTTTT
TRBV27	.	.	TRBJ1-1	CASSPTLTGTEAFF	TGTGCCAGCAGTCCCACCTTGACGGGGACTGAAGCTTTCTTT
TRBV24-1	once	.	TRBJ2-1	CATSSPGTNEQFF	TGTGCCACCAGTTCTCCAGGGACAAATGAGCAGTTCTTC
TRBV30	.	.	TRBJ1-5	CAWSVRSGQPQHF	TGTGCCTGGAGTGTACGGTCGGGTCAGCCCCAGCATTTT
TRBV12-3/TRBV12-4	.	.	TRBJ1-1	CASSLGQLTEAFF	TGTGCCAGCAGTTTAGGACAGCTCACTGAAGCTTTCTTT
TRBV28	.	TRBD1	TRBJ1-6	CASSRDRGDNSSPLHF	TGTGCCAGCAGTCGCGACAGGGGGGATAATAGCTCACCCCTCCACTTT
TRBV5-4	.	.	TRBJ1-6	CASTRGHSPLHF	TGTGCCAGCACCAGGGGCCATTCACCCCTCCACTTT
TRBV5-6	.	TRBD1	TRBJ2-7	CASSLLTGPLGEQYF	TGTGCCAGCAGCCTTTTGACAGGGCCCCTGGGGGAGCAGTACTTC
TRBV28	.	.	TRBJ1-1	CASSFRRVRGRNTEAFF	TGTGCCAGCAGTTTCCGTAGGGTGAGGGGCAGGAACACTGAAGCTTTCTTT
TRBV28	.	.	TRBJ1-2	CASSFVGVIGGYTF	TGTGCCAGCAGTTTTGTAGGGGTGATCGGTGGCTACACCTTC
TRBV28	.	.	TRBJ1-3	CASSLCWTVRGAIYF	TGTGCCAGCAGTTTATGCTGGACGGTCCGAGGGGCCATATATTTT
TRBV6-4	.	.	TRBJ1-1	CASSVGLGNTEAFF	TGTGCCAGCAGTGTTGGACTGGGGAACACTGAAGCTTTCTTT
TRBV9	.	TRBD2	TRBJ2-3	CASSTASGGPTDTQYF	TGTGCCAGCAGCACCGCTAGCGGGGGGCCCACAGATACGCAGTATTTT
TRBV5-6	.	.	TRBJ2-3	CASALWAGHPDTQYF	TGTGCCAGTGCTCTCTGGGCAGGGCATCCAGATACGCAGTATTTT
TRBV10-2	.	TRBD2	TRBJ2-3	CASSGTSRLDTQYF	TGCGCCAGCAGTGGGACTAGTCGGTTGGATACGCAGTATTTT
TRBV3-1/TRBV3-2	.	.	TRBJ2-7	CASSQVEYEQYF	TGTGCCAGCAGCCAAGTGGAATACGAGCAGTACTTC
TRBV7-2	.	TRBD1	TRBJ1-1	CASTAGGFNTEAFF	TGTGCCAGCACCGCAGGGGGCTTTAACACTGAAGCTTTCTTT
TRBV4-2	once	TRBD2	TRBJ2-4	CASSQEGGGINIQYF	TGTGCCAGCAGCCAAGAGGGGGGGGGAATAAACATTCAGTACTTC
TRBV9	.	.	TRBJ2-2	CASRQSVTGELFF	TGTGCCAGCAGGCAAAGCGTCACCGGGGAGCTGTTTTTT
TRBV6-1	.	TRBD1	TRBJ2-5	CASSDLTGDEETQYF	TGTGCCAGCAGTGACCTGACAGGGGACGAGGAGACCCAGTACTTC
TRBV6-6	.	.	TRBJ1-1	CASSPSGGIGGRYTEAFF	TGTGCCAGCAGTCCCTCCGGGGGCATCGGCGGACGATACACTGAAGCTTTCTTT
TRBV7-9	.	.	TRBJ2-7	CASSLDVPDYEQYF	TGTGCCAGCAGCTTAGACGTGCCAGACTACGAGCAGTACTTC
TRBV5-1	.	TRBD1	TRBJ1-2	CASSLETGQYGYTF	TGCGCCAGCAGCTTGGAGACAGGGCAATATGGCTACACCTTC
TRBV19	.	.	TRBJ1-5	CASSLGPARAHSNQPQHF	TGTGCCAGTAGTCTGGGGCCAGCTCGAGCGCATAGCAATCAGCCCCAGCATTTT
TRBV6-6	.	.	TRBJ1-4	CASRGPDGKLFF	TGTGCCAGCAGGGGGCCCGACGGAAAACTGTTTTTT
TRBV19	.	.	TRBJ1-6	CASTWDVDSPLHF	TGTGCCAGTACCTGGGACGTCGATTCACCCCTCCACTTT
TRBV5-1	.	.	TRBJ1-1	CASTTSQDPSSAFF	TGCGCCAGCACCACGTCTCAGGACCCCTCTTCAGCTTTCTTT
TRBV18	.	TRBD1	TRBJ1-5	CASSPTGVGNQPQHF	TGTGCCAGCTCACCCACAGGGGTTGGCAATCAGCCCCAGCATTTT
TRBV19	.	TRBD2	TRBJ2-1	CASSRSTSGGDEQFF	TGTGCCAGTAGTCGGTCGACTAGCGGGGGAGATGAGCAGTTCTTC
TRBV27	.	.	TRBJ1-1	CASSLLHRASEAFF	TGTGCCAGCAGTTTACTTCACAGGGCCTCTGAAGCTTTCTTT
TRBV6-1	.	TRBD2	TRBJ2-1	CASSAGLAGGMGNEQFF	TGTGCCAGCAGTGCGGGACTAGCGGGGGGGATGGGCAATGAGCAGTTCTTC
TRBV6-5	.	TRBD1	TRBJ2-7	CASLPGQTYEQYF	TGTGCCAGCCTCCCGGGACAGACCTACGAGCAGTACTTC
TRBV28	.	.	TRBJ1-4	CASSPAQGANEKLFF	TGTGCCAGCAGCCCGGCGCAGGGAGCTAATGAAAAACTGTTTTTT
TRBV4-3	.	.	TRBJ2-7	CASSQLETSYEQYF	TGCGCCAGCAGCCAACTGGAGACTTCCTACGAGCAGTACTTC
TRBV18	.	.	TRBJ1-4	CASSPEAGPNEKLFF	TGTGCCAGCTCACCAGAGGCAGGACCGAATGAAAAACTGTTTTTT
TRBV19	.	.	TRBJ1-1	CASSIIGGRDAFF	TGTGCCAGTAGTATAATAGGCGGCAGGGATGCTTTCTTT
TRBV7-9	.	.	TRBJ1-5	CASSFQNQPQHF	TGTGCCAGCAGCTTTCAGAATCAGCCCCAGCATTTT
TRBV18	.	TRBD1	TRBJ2-1	CASSPRSRGTVNNEQFF	TGTGCCAGCTCACCACGTTCCAGGGGGACGGTAAACAATGAGCAGTTCTTC
TRBV5-1	.	.	TRBJ2-7	CASSPDAPEVYEQYF	TGCGCCAGCAGCCCCGATGCCCCGGAAGTCTACGAGCAGTACTTC
TRBV27	once	.	TRBJ2-7	CASSLGETEGDEQYF	TGTGCCAGCAGTTTAGGGGAGACAGAGGGCGACGAGCAGTACTTC
TRBV6-2/TRBV6-3	once	TRBD1	TRBJ2-7	CASSDGTGATYEQYF	TGTGCCAGCAGTGATGGGACAGGGGCCACCTACGAGCAGTACTTC
TRBV4-3	.	.	TRBJ1-4	CASSQATGLDEKLFF	TGCGCCAGCAGCCAAGCCACAGGGTTGGATGAAAAACTGTTTTTT